This T cell receptor beta chain was obtained from a study of shared T cell receptors in the human thymus. Details on this clone: Additional DNA sequences in this sample encode the identical CDR3.

Some clones are missing from TCRdb's copy, which holds only in-frame ones; the method was immunoSEQ multiplex PCR. The sample includes more than 550,000 clones, around 87% seen only once; the top ten take 0.0094%. Trimming took 5 bases from V and 3 from J, leaving 11 bases between them. The CDR3 contains 13 residues. The germline gives CDR1 SEHNR, CDR2 FQNEAQ (reference sequence). These records were also assigned to another study, of human thymus T cells. That source adds: An apparent bias in V and J gene usage was seen in thymic and blood repertoires.

J is TRBJ2-7 and V is TRBV7-9; D possibly corresponds to TRBD1 (6 bases). This clonotype was sampled from a boy under two years old with a congenital heart defect. The specimen was thymocytes. In DNA form, the CDR3 reads TGTGCCAGCAGCCCCTCGGACAGCTACGAGCAGTACTTC. Its protein product is CASSPSDSYEQYF.